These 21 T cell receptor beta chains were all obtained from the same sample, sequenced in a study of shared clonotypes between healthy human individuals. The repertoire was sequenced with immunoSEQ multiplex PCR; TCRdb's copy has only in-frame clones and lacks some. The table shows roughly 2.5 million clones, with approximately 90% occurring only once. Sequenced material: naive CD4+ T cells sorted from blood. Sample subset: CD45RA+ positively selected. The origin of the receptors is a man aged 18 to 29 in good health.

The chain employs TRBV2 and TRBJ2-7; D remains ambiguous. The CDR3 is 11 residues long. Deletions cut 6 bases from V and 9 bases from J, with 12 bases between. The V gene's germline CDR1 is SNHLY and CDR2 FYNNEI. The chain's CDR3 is CASSGGLRQYF. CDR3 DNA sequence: TGTGCCAGCAGCGGTGGATTAAGGCAGTACTTC. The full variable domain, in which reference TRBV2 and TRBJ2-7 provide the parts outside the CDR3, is EPEVTQTPSHQVTQMGQEVILRCVPISNHLYFYWYRQILGQKVEFLVSFYNNEISEKSEIFDDQFSVERPDGSNFTLKIRSTKLEDSAMYFCASSGGLRQYFGPGTRLTVT.

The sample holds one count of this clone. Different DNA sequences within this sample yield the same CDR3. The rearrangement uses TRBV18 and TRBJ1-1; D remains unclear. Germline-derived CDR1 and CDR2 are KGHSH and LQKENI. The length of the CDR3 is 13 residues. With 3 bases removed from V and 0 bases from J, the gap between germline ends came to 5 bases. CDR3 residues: CASSPIMNTEAFF. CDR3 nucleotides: TGTGCCAGCTCACCTATAATGAACACTGAAGCTTTCTTT.

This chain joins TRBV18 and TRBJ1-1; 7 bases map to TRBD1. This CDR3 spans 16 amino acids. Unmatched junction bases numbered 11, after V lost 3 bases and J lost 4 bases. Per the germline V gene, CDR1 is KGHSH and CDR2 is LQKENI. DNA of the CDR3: TGTGCCAGCTCACCTAAGGAGGCAGGGGGAAGCACTGAAGCTTTCTTT. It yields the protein CASSPKEAGGSTEAFF. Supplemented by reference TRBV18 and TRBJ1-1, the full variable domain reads NAGVMQNPRHLVRRRGQEARLRCSPMKGHSHVYWYRQLPEEGLKFMVYLQKENIIDESGMPKERFSAEFPKEGPSILRIQQVVRGDSAAYFCASSPKEAGGSTEAFFGQGTRLTVV.

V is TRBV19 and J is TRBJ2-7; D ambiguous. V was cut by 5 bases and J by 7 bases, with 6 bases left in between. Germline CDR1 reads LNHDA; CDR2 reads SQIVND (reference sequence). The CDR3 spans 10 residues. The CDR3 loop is CASSHPEQYF. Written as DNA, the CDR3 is TGTGCCAGTAGTCATCCAGAGCAGTACTTC.

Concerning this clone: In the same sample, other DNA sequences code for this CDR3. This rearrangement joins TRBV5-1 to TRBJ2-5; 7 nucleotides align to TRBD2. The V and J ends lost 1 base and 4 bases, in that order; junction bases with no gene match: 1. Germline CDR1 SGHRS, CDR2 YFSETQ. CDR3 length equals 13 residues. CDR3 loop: CASSLSGGETQYF. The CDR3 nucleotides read TGCGCCAGCAGCTTGTCGGGAGGAGAGACCCAGTACTTC.

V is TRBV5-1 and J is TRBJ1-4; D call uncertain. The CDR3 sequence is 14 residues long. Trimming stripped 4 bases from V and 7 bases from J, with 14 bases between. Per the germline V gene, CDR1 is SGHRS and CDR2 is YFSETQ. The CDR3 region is CASSPNGDVEKLFF. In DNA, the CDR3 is TGCGCCAGCAGCCCGAATGGGGATGTTGAAAAACTGTTTTTT.

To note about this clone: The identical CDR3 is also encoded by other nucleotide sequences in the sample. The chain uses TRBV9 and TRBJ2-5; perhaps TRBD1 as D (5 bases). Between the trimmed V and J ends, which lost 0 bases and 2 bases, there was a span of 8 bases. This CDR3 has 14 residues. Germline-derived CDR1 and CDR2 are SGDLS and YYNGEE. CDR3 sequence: CASSVGGPQETQYF. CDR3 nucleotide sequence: TGTGCCAGCAGCGTAGGGGGCCCACAAGAGACCCAGTACTTC.

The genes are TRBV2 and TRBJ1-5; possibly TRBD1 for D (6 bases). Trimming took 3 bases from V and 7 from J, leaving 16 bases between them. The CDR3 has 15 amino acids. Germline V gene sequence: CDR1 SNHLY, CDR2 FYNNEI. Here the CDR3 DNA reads TGTGCCAGCAGTGATCGGTTGGGGGCCGCGCAGCCCCAGCATTTT. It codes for CASSDRLGAAQPQHF. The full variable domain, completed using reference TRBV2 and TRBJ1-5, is EPEVTQTPSHQVTQMGQEVILRCVPISNHLYFYWYRQILGQKVEFLVSFYNNEISEKSEIFDDQFSVERPDGSNFTLKIRSTKLEDSAMYFCASSDRLGAAQPQHFGDGTRLSIL.

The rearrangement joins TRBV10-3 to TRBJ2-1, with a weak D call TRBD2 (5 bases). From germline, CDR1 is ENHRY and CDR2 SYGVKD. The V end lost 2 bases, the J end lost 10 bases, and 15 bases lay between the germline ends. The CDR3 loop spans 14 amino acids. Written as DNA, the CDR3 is TGTGCCATCAGTGAGGAACTAGACGACCGGGAGCAGTTCTTC. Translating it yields CAISEELDDREQFF.

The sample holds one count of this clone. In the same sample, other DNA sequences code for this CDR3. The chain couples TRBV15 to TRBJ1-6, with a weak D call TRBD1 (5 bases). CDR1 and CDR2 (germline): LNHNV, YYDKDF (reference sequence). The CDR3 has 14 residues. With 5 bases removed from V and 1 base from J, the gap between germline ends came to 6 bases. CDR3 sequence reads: CATSRGSYNSPLHF. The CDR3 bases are TGTGCCACCAGCCGGGGGTCCTATAATTCACCCCTCCACTTT.

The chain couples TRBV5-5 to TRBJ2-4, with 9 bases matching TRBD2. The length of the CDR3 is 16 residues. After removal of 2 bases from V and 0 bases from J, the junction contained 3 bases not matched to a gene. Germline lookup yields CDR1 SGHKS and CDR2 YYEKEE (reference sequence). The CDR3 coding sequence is TGTGCCAGCAGCTTATCTAGCGGGGTAGCCAAAAACATTCAGTACTTC. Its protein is CASSLSSGVAKNIQYF.

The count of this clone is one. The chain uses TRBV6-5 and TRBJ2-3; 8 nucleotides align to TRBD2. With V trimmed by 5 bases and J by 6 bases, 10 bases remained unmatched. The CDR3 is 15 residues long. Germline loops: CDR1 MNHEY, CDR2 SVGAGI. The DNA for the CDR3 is TGTGCCAGCAGTAGAGCCGGGGGGGCCGGGGATACGCAGTATTTT. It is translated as CASSRAGGAGDTQYF.

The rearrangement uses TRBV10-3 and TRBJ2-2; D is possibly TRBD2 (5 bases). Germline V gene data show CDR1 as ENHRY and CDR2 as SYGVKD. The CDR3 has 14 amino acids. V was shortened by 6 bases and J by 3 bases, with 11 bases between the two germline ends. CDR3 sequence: CAIRLAPDTGELFF. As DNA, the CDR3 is TGTGCCATCAGATTAGCGCCAGACACCGGGGAGCTGTTTTTT.

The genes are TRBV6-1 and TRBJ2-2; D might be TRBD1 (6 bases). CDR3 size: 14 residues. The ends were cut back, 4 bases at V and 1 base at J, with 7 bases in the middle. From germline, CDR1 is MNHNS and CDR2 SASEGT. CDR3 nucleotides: TGTGCCAGCAGTGCGGACAGGAACACCGGGGAGCTGTTTTTT. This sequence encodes CASSADRNTGELFF.

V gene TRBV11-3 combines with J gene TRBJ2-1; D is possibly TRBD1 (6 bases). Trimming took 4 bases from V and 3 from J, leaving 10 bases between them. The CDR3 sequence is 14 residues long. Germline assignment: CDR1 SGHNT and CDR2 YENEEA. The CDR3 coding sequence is TGTGCCAGCAGCTCAGGGGTGAGCTACAATGAGCAGTTCTTC. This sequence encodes CASSSGVSYNEQFF.

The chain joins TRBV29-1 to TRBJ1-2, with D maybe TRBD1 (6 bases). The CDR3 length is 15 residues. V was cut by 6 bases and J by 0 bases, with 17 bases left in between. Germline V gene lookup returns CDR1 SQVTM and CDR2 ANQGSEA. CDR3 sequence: CSVGGGGAANYGYTF. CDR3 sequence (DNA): TGCAGCGTCGGAGGCGGGGGGGCGGCTAACTATGGCTACACCTTC.

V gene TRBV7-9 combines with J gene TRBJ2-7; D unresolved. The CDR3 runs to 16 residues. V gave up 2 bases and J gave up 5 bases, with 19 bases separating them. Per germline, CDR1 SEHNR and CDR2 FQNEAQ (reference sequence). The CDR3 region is CASSLRETVLLDEQYF. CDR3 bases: TGTGCCAGCAGCTTAAGAGAAACGGTACTCCTGGACGAGCAGTACTTC. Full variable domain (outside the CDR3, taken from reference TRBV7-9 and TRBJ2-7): DTGVSQNPRHKITKRGQNVTFRCDPISEHNRLYWYRQTLGQGPEFLTYFQNEAQLEKSRLLSDRFSAERPKGSFSTLEIQRTEQGDSAMYLCASSLRETVLLDEQYFGPGTRLTVT.

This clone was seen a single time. The DNA for the CDR3 is TGTGCCATCAGTGATGGACAGGGCACCTACAATGAGCAGTTCTTC. Amino acid sequence: CAISDGQGTYNEQFF. The V and J genes are TRBV10-3 and TRBJ2-1, with 8 bases identical to TRBD1. The J segment lost 2 bases and the V segment lost 3 bases, leaving 3 bases of the junction unmatched. Germline CDR1 is ENHRY and CDR2 is SYGVKD. The CDR3 totals 15 residues.

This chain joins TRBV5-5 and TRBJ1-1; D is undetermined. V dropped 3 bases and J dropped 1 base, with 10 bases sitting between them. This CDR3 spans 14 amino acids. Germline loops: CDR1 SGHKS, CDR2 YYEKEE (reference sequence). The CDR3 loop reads CASSSSWGNTEAFF. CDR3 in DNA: TGTGCCAGCAGCTCAAGCTGGGGGAACACTGAAGCTTTCTTT.

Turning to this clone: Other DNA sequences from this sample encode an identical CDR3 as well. The CDR3 DNA follows: TGTGCCAGCAGCTTAGTTGCTGGATCCTACGAGCAGTACTTC. Its translation: CASSLVAGSYEQYF. The V and J genes are TRBV7-8 and TRBJ2-7; no reliable D call. Germline lookup yields CDR1 SGHVS and CDR2 FQNEAQ. Trimming removed 1 base from V and 1 base from J, with 8 bases in between. The CDR3 consists of 14 residues.

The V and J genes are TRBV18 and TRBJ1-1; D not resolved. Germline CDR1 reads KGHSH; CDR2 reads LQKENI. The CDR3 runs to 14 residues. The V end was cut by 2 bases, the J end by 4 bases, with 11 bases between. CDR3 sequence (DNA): TGTGCCAGCTCACCATGGGCCATGGGCACTGAAGCTTTCTTT. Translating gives CASSPWAMGTEAFF.